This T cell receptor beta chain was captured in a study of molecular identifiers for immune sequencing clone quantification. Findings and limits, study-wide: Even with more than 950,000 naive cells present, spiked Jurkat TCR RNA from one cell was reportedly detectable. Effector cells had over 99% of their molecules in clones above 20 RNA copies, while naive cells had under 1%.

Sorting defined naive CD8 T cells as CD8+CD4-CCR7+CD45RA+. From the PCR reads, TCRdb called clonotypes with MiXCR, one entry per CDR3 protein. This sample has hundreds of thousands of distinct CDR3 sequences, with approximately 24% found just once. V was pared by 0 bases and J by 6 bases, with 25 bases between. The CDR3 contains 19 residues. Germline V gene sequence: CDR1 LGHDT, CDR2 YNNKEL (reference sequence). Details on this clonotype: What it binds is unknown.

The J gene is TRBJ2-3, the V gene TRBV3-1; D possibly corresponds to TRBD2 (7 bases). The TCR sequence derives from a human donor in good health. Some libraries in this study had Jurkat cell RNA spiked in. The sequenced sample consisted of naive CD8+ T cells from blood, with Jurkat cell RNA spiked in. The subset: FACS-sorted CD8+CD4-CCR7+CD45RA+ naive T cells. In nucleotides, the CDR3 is TGTGCCAGCAGCCAAGAATACCTTAGGGAAGCGGGACAATCGGATACGCAGTATTTT. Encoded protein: CASSQEYLREAGQSDTQYF.